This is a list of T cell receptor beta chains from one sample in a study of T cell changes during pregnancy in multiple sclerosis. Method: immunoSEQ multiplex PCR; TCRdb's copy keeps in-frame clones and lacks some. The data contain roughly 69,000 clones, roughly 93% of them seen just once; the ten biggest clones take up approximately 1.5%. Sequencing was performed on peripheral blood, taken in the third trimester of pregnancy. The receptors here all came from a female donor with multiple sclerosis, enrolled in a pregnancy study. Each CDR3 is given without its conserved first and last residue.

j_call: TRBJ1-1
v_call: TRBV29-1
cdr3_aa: SVGGPGMNTEAF

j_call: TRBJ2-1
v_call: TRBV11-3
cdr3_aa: ASSLVGGSYNEQF

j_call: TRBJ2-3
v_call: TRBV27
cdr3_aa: ASSLRGAADTQY

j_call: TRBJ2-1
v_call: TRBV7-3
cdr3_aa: ASSPGGTSGVGFNEQF

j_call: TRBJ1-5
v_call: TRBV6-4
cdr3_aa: ASSESGGASQPQH

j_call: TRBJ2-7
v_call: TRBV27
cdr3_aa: ASSLWGTPYEQY

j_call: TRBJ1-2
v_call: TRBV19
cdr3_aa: ASSIGPRDRGNGYT

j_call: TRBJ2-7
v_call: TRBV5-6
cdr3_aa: ASSFGQENYEQY

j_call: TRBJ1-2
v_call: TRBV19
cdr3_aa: ASSIRDYGYT

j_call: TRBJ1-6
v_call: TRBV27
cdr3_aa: ASNSGQINSPLH